These T cell receptor beta chains were read from a single sample in a study of shared clonotypes between healthy human individuals. Produced via immunoSEQ multiplex PCR; TCRdb's table is partial and in-frame only. The sample has 2 million to 3 million clones, approximately 93% seen once. Specimen: naive CD4+ T cells from PBMCs. Every receptor here comes from a man aged 18-30 years in good health. Some clones in this sample may be carry-over from other donors' samples. Both conserved end residues are part of each CDR3. Fields, in order: V gene, D gene, J gene, clone size, CDR3 DNA, CDR3 protein. A D gene is named only where the DNA matches it firmly. For some rows the clone size is stated as once, few or many, or as a class when expanded; others skip it.

v_gene: TRBV2
d_gene: TRBD1
j_gene: TRBJ2-7
abundance: -
CDR3nt: TGTGCCAGCACCTTGGACAGGGGGTTCTACGAGCAGTACTTC
CDR3aa: CASTLDRGFYEQYF

v_gene: TRBV7-2
d_gene: -
j_gene: TRBJ2-2
abundance: -
CDR3nt: TGTGCCAGCAGCTTAGGAGGACCCAGGGTCGGGGAGCTGTTTTTT
CDR3aa: CASSLGGPRVGELFF

v_gene: TRBV5-1
d_gene: -
j_gene: TRBJ2-3
abundance: -
CDR3nt: TGCGCCAGCAGCCCGGGACGGGCGGGATCGGCAGATACGCAGTATTTT
CDR3aa: CASSPGRAGSADTQYF

v_gene: TRBV5-1
d_gene: -
j_gene: TRBJ2-5
abundance: -
CDR3nt: TGCGCCAGCAGCTCCAGCTCACTAGGGTGGGAGACCCAGTACTTC
CDR3aa: CASSSSSLGWETQYF

v_gene: TRBV25-1
d_gene: TRBD2
j_gene: TRBJ2-7
abundance: -
CDR3nt: TGTGCCAGCAGTGAATCCCTAGCGGGAGGGAACTACGAGCAGTACTTC
CDR3aa: CASSESLAGGNYEQYF

v_gene: TRBV28
d_gene: -
j_gene: TRBJ1-3
abundance: -
CDR3nt: TGTGCCAGCAGTTTCATCGGCGGGAACTCTGGAAACACCATATATTTT
CDR3aa: CASSFIGGNSGNTIYF

v_gene: TRBV28
d_gene: -
j_gene: TRBJ1-4
abundance: -
CDR3nt: TGTGCCAGCAGCCCCCGGGGCGCGGATGGTGAAAAACTGTTTTTT
CDR3aa: CASSPRGADGEKLFF

v_gene: TRBV29-1
d_gene: -
j_gene: TRBJ2-7
abundance: -
CDR3nt: TGCAGCGTTGTGGCAGGGAACCCCTACGAGCAGTACTTC
CDR3aa: CSVVAGNPYEQYF

v_gene: TRBV7-6
d_gene: TRBD1
j_gene: TRBJ2-1
abundance: -
CDR3nt: TGTGCCAGCGGCCCGGGACAGGGACCTAATGAGCAGTTCTTC
CDR3aa: CASGPGQGPNEQFF

v_gene: TRBV2
d_gene: -
j_gene: TRBJ2-5
abundance: -
CDR3nt: TGTGCCAGCAGGGACAGACCTCAAGAGACCCAGTACTTC
CDR3aa: CASRDRPQETQYF

v_gene: TRBV4-1
d_gene: -
j_gene: TRBJ1-2
abundance: -
CDR3nt: TGCGCCAGCAGCCAGCCCCGAAAAGGGGCCCTTTATGGCTACACCTTC
CDR3aa: CASSQPRKGALYGYTF

v_gene: TRBV10-3
d_gene: TRBD1
j_gene: TRBJ2-3
abundance: -
CDR3nt: TGTGCCATCAGTGATTCTACAGGGGGCCATACGCAGTATTTT
CDR3aa: CAISDSTGGHTQYF

v_gene: TRBV6-6
d_gene: -
j_gene: TRBJ1-5
abundance: -
CDR3nt: TGTGCCAGCAGTTACGACGATAGCAATCAGCCCCAGCATTTT
CDR3aa: CASSYDDSNQPQHF

v_gene: TRBV28
d_gene: -
j_gene: TRBJ2-7
abundance: -
CDR3nt: TGTGCCAGCGGGATCCGCTACGAGCAGTACTTC
CDR3aa: CASGIRYEQYF

v_gene: TRBV2
d_gene: -
j_gene: TRBJ1-1
abundance: few
CDR3nt: TGTGCCAGCAGGGGGCAGTACAACACTGAAGCTTTCTTT
CDR3aa: CASRGQYNTEAFF

v_gene: TRBV5-1
d_gene: TRBD1
j_gene: TRBJ2-3
abundance: few
CDR3nt: TGCGCCAGCAGCTTACAGGGGCCAGATACGCAGTATTTT
CDR3aa: CASSLQGPDTQYF

v_gene: TRBV9
d_gene: TRBD1
j_gene: TRBJ1-5
abundance: -
CDR3nt: TGTGCCAGCAGCGTGGGACAGTTAAGCGATCAGCCCCAGCATTTT
CDR3aa: CASSVGQLSDQPQHF

v_gene: TRBV7-8
d_gene: TRBD2
j_gene: TRBJ2-7
abundance: -
CDR3nt: TGTGCCAGCAGCCTACGGTTAGCGGGACCCTACGAGCAGTACTTC
CDR3aa: CASSLRLAGPYEQYF

v_gene: TRBV9
d_gene: TRBD2
j_gene: TRBJ2-1
abundance: -
CDR3nt: TGTGCCAGCAGCGCAACCGGGACTAGCGGCAACAATGAGCAGTTCTTC
CDR3aa: CASSATGTSGNNEQFF

v_gene: TRBV25-1
d_gene: -
j_gene: TRBJ2-7
abundance: -
CDR3nt: TGTGCCAGTCATGACAGGGAGGGACCCTACGAGCAGTACTTC
CDR3aa: CASHDREGPYEQYF

v_gene: TRBV5-5
d_gene: -
j_gene: TRBJ1-1
abundance: -
CDR3nt: TGTGCCAGCAGACGGACGGAAATGAACACTGAAGCTTTCTTT
CDR3aa: CASRRTEMNTEAFF

v_gene: TRBV2
d_gene: -
j_gene: TRBJ2-5
abundance: -
CDR3nt: TGTGCCAGCACCGGGGCCCCCGAGACCCAGTACTTC
CDR3aa: CASTGAPETQYF

v_gene: TRBV30
d_gene: -
j_gene: TRBJ2-2
abundance: -
CDR3nt: TGTGCCGGGGCGAGTGGCGGGTCGAACACCGGGGAGCTGTTTTTT
CDR3aa: CAGASGGSNTGELFF

v_gene: TRBV28
d_gene: TRBD1
j_gene: TRBJ1-2
abundance: -
CDR3nt: TGTGCCAGCAGTTTAGTAACTCACAGGGGAACCACCGGCTACACCTTC
CDR3aa: CASSLVTHRGTTGYTF

v_gene: TRBV5-4
d_gene: TRBD2
j_gene: TRBJ2-7
abundance: -
CDR3nt: TGTGCCAGCAGTCTTGGGGCGGGAGATCTCTACGAGCAGTACTTC
CDR3aa: CASSLGAGDLYEQYF

v_gene: TRBV5-4
d_gene: TRBD1
j_gene: TRBJ1-4
abundance: -
CDR3nt: TGTGCCAGCAGCCCCTCCGGGACAGGGATCACGGAACTGTTTTTT
CDR3aa: CASSPSGTGITELFF

v_gene: TRBV6-5
d_gene: -
j_gene: TRBJ2-6
abundance: -
CDR3nt: TGTGCCAGCAGTTATGCCACGGGGTCTGGGGCCAACGTCCTGACTTTC
CDR3aa: CASSYATGSGANVLTF

v_gene: TRBV11-2
d_gene: -
j_gene: TRBJ1-3
abundance: once
CDR3nt: TGTGCCAGCAGGCCCTTGGGGGCTGGGGGCTCTGGAAACACCATATATTTT
CDR3aa: CASRPLGAGGSGNTIYF

v_gene: TRBV2
d_gene: TRBD2
j_gene: TRBJ2-3
abundance: -
CDR3nt: TGTGCCCACGCGGGACTATCGGGTCAAGATACGCAGTATTTT
CDR3aa: CAHAGLSGQDTQYF

v_gene: TRBV7-6
d_gene: TRBD1
j_gene: TRBJ2-3
abundance: -
CDR3nt: TGTGCCAGCAGCTGGACAGGAACAGATACGCAGTATTTT
CDR3aa: CASSWTGTDTQYF

v_gene: TRBV28
d_gene: -
j_gene: TRBJ1-2
abundance: -
CDR3nt: TGTGCCAGCACTCAATCTAGGGGCTACACCTTC
CDR3aa: CASTQSRGYTF

v_gene: TRBV10-1
d_gene: -
j_gene: TRBJ2-7
abundance: -
CDR3nt: TGCGCCAGCAGTGACGGGAGCTCCTACGAGCAGTACTTC
CDR3aa: CASSDGSSYEQYF

v_gene: TRBV7-3
d_gene: -
j_gene: TRBJ2-6
abundance: -
CDR3nt: TGTGCCAGCAGCTCCTATACCAGCTCTGGGGCCAACGTCCTGACTTTC
CDR3aa: CASSSYTSSGANVLTF

v_gene: TRBV28
d_gene: -
j_gene: TRBJ2-1
abundance: -
CDR3nt: TGTGCCAGCAGTTTAGTGGGACGGTGGGGACAGAGAAGCGGGAGCTCCTACAATGAGCAGTTCTTC
CDR3aa: CASSLVGRWGQRSGSSYNEQFF

v_gene: TRBV28
d_gene: -
j_gene: TRBJ1-5
abundance: -
CDR3nt: TGTGCCAGCAAAGTCCGTAGGTGGGGGGCCAATCAGCCCCAGCATTTT
CDR3aa: CASKVRRWGANQPQHF

v_gene: TRBV29-1
d_gene: -
j_gene: TRBJ1-3
abundance: -
CDR3nt: TGCAGCGTTAAGACAGAATATTTT
CDR3aa: CSVKTEYF

v_gene: TRBV9
d_gene: -
j_gene: TRBJ2-1
abundance: -
CDR3nt: TGTGCCAGCAGCGTAGAGGTAGCGCGATACAATGAGCAGTTCTTC
CDR3aa: CASSVEVARYNEQFF

v_gene: TRBV6-5
d_gene: -
j_gene: TRBJ1-5
abundance: -
CDR3nt: TGTGCCAGCAGTTACTCGAAGGGGCCCAATCAGCCCCAGCATTTT
CDR3aa: CASSYSKGPNQPQHF

v_gene: TRBV6-6
d_gene: TRBD1
j_gene: TRBJ2-1
abundance: -
CDR3nt: TGTGCCAGCATTAGGGCGTTGGACAGGATCAATGAGCAGTTCTTC
CDR3aa: CASIRALDRINEQFF